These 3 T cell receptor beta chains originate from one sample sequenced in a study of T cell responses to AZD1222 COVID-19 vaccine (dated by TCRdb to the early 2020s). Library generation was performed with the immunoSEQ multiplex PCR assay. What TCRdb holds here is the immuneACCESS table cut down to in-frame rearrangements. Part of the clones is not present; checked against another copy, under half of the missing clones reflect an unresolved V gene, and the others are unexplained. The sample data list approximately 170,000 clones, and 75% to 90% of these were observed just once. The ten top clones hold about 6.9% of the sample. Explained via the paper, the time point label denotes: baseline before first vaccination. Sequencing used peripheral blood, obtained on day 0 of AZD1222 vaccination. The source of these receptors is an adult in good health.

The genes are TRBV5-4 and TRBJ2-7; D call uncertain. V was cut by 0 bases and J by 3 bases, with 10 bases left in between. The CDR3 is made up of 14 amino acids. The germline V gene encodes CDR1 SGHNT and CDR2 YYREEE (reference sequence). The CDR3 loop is CASSLAAGDYEQYV. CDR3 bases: TGTGCCAGCAGCTTGGCAGCAGGAGACTACGAGCAGTACGTC.

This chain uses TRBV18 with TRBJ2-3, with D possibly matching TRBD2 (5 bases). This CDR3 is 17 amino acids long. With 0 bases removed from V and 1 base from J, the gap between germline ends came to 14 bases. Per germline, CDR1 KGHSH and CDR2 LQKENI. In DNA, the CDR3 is TGTGCCAGCTCACCACCGACCGGGATCCGAGGCACAGATACGCAGTATTTT. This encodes CASSPPTGIRGTDTQYF.

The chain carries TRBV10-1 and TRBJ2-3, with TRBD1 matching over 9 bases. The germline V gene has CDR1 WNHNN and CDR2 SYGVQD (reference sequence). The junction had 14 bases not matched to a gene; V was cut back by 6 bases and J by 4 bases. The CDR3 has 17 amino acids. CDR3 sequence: CASRQGPGTGPADTQYF. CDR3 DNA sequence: TGCGCCAGCAGACAAGGTCCCGGGACAGGGCCCGCAGATACGCAGTATTTT.